Presented here are 27 T cell receptor beta chains from one specimen sequenced in a study of memory CD4+ T cells and cytomegalovirus serostatus. The sort gate was single viable CD3+CD4+CD8-CD45RO+ cells for memory CD4+ T cells. Profiled with immunoSEQ multiplex PCR; TCRdb holds only in-frame clones, not every one. Here the sample spans around 50,000 clones, 81% being singletons. The sequenced material came from memory CD4+ T cells from blood. The receptors come from an adult in good health and CMV-seronegative.

This chain joins TRBV5-1 and TRBJ1-2, with TRBD1 as a possible D gene (5 bases). Germline CDR1 SGHRS, CDR2 YFSETQ. Trimming pared 1 base from V and 4 bases from J, leaving 11 bases between. The CDR3 spans 14 residues. The CDR3 DNA reads as TGCGCCAGCAGCTTGCAAGGGGATCGCTATGGCTACACCTTC. This translates into CASSLQGDRYGYTF.

V usage is TRBV5-6 and J usage is TRBJ2-1; tentative D call: TRBD1 (6 bases). This CDR3 contains 16 residues. Germline values: CDR1 SGHDT, CDR2 YYEEEE. V shed 3 bases and J shed 0 bases, with 13 bases lying between them. The CDR3 coding sequence is TGTGCCAGCAGCTCCATCCAGGGGAGCTCCTACAATGAGCAGTTCTTC. This translates into CASSSIQGSSYNEQFF.

CDR3 nucleotides: TGTGCCAGCAGCTTGGCGGTGACAGGGAGCTACGAGCAGTACTTC. Its protein product is CASSLAVTGSYEQYF. The rearrangement links TRBV5-4 to TRBJ2-7; 7 positions agree with TRBD1. The junction had 6 bases not matched to a gene; V was cut back by 0 bases and J by 3 bases. CDR1 is SGHNT and CDR2 is YYREEE in the germline V gene (reference sequence). The CDR3 spans 15 residues.

About this clone itself: Other DNA sequences in this specimen translate into the identical CDR3. The genes are TRBV6-5 and TRBJ2-5; D is unresolved. The CDR3 has 13 residues. Germline CDR1 reads MNHEY; CDR2 reads SVGAGI. V was shortened by 0 bases and J by 5 bases, with 7 bases between the two germline ends. Written as DNA, the CDR3 is TGTGCCAGCAGTTACTCGAGGTGGGAGACCCAGTACTTC. It codes for CASSYSRWETQYF.

This clone was observed a few times. This chain links TRBV28 with TRBJ2-5, with D possibly matching TRBD1 (6 bases). V lost 4 bases and J 5 bases, leaving 11 bases between the germline ends. Germline V gives CDR1 MDHEN, CDR2 SYDVKM. The CDR3 sequence is 13 residues long. CDR3 amino acids: CASSWGRGETQYF. CDR3 DNA sequence: TGTGCCAGCAGTTGGGGGCGCGGGGAGACCCAGTACTTC.

V and J are TRBV7-2 and TRBJ1-2; weak D call: TRBD1 (5 bases). V shed 4 bases and J shed 11 bases, with 14 bases lying between them. Germline assignment: CDR1 SGHTA and CDR2 FQGNSA. CDR3 length equals 12 residues. CDR3 sequence reads: CASSSTPGPYTF. The DNA of the CDR3 is TGTGCCAGCAGCTCCACCCCGGGGCCGTACACCTTC.

V is TRBV5-8 and J is TRBJ2-7; D remains ambiguous. The length of the CDR3 is 11 residues. V was clipped by 4 bases and J by 4 bases, with 6 bases between them. Germline V CDR1 and CDR2: SGHTS, YDEGEE. CDR3 loop: CASSTQYEQYF. In DNA form, the CDR3 reads TGTGCCAGCAGCACACAGTACGAGCAGTACTTC.

This clone occurred a few times. This chain connects TRBV6-5 to TRBJ1-5; TRBD1 matches 11 bases. V lost 6 bases to trimming and J lost 7 bases; unmatched junction nucleotides: 8. Germline V CDR1 and CDR2: MNHEY, SVGAGI. The CDR3 is made up of 15 amino acids. CDR3 coding DNA: TGTGCCAGCAGACCGGACAGGGGGCTTGGGCAGCCCCAGCATTTT. Translated, it gives CASRPDRGLGQPQHF.

CDR3 bases: TGTGCCAGCAGGATGATGGGGGACACTGAAGCTTTCTTT. It codes for CASRMMGDTEAFF. This chain connects TRBV2 to TRBJ1-1, with TRBD1 as a possible D gene (5 bases). V was cut by 6 bases and J by 3 bases, with 11 bases left in between. The germline V gene has CDR1 SNHLY and CDR2 FYNNEI. CDR3 length: 13 amino acids. Drawing the rest from reference TRBV2 and TRBJ1-1, the complete variable domain is EPEVTQTPSHQVTQMGQEVILRCVPISNHLYFYWYRQILGQKVEFLVSFYNNEISEKSEIFDDQFSVERPDGSNFTLKIRSTKLEDSAMYFCASRMMGDTEAFFGQGTRLTVV.

J is TRBJ2-7 and V is TRBV13; 12 bases match TRBD2. With V trimmed by 5 bases and J by 4 bases, 6 bases remained unmatched. The length of the CDR3 is 15 residues. Per germline, CDR1 PRHDT and CDR2 FYEKMQ (reference sequence). CDR3 nucleotide sequence: TGTGCCAGCAGCCCAAAGACTAGCGGGAGTTACGAGCAGTACTTC. It codes for CASSPKTSGSYEQYF.

This chain links TRBV18 with TRBJ2-7; 9 bases align to TRBD2. V was pared by 0 bases and J by 7 bases, with 7 bases of the junction left unmatched. CDR1 is KGHSH, CDR2 LQKENI, per germline. The length of the CDR3 is 15 residues. As DNA, the CDR3 is TGTGCCAGCTCACCACCGGCGGGAGGGGCCGGGGAGCAGTACTTC. Protein sequence: CASSPPAGGAGEQYF.

In this sample, this clone turned up a few times. V gene TRBV11-2 combines with J gene TRBJ2-3; D call uncertain. The CDR3 runs to 12 residues. Trimming took 2 bases from V and 3 from J, leaving 3 bases between them. Germline CDR1 reads SGHAT; CDR2 reads FQNNGV. For the CDR3, the DNA is TGTGCCAGCAGCTTACAGACAGATACGCAGTATTTT. Residues: CASSLQTDTQYF.

The rearrangement joins TRBV29-1 to TRBJ2-5; 9 bases fit TRBD2. The junction had 3 bases not matched to a gene; V was cut back by 0 bases and J by 1 base. Germline V gene sequence: CDR1 SQVTM, CDR2 ANQGSEA. This CDR3 spans 15 amino acids. The CDR3 DNA reads TGCAGCGTTGAAGAGGGGACTAGCAGCCAAGAGACCCAGTACTTC. Its translation is CSVEEGTSSQETQYF.

In this sample, this clone turned up a few times. The rearrangement joins TRBV6-5 to TRBJ2-1; D is unresolved. Germline V gives CDR1 MNHEY, CDR2 SVGAGI. V shed 10 bases and J shed 0 bases, with 16 bases lying between them. The CDR3 contains 15 residues. In DNA, the CDR3 is TGTGCCACCAGGCTAGGTGGTAGCTCCTACAATGAGCAGTTCTTC. Translating gives CATRLGGSSYNEQFF.

For this clone: Other DNA sequences in this specimen translate into the identical CDR3. The rearrangement links TRBV9 to TRBJ1-5; 11 positions match TRBD1. Per germline, CDR1 SGDLS and CDR2 YYNGEE. CDR3 length: 15 amino acids. V trimming: 4 bases; J trimming: 5 bases; junction bases outside the gene matches: 5. CDR3 sequence reads: CASSPRTGGDQPQHF. CDR3 DNA sequence: TGTGCCAGCAGCCCACGGACAGGGGGCGATCAGCCCCAGCATTTT. The full variable domain, completed using reference TRBV9 and TRBJ1-5, is DSGVTQTPKHLITATGQRVTLRCSPRSGDLSVYWYQQSLDQGLQFLIQYYNGEERAKGNILERFSAQQFPDLHSELNLSSLELGDSALYFCASSPRTGGDQPQHFGDGTRLSIL.

The V and J genes are TRBV4-1 and TRBJ2-2; D ambiguous. CDR1 is MGHRA, CDR2 YSYEKL, per germline. Trimming shortened V by 0 bases and J by 0 bases, and 8 bases separated the two germline ends. The CDR3 spans 16 residues. The CDR3 region has the DNA TGCGCCAGCAGCCAAGAGTCAACAGCGAACACCGGGGAGCTGTTTTTT. It yields the protein CASSQESTANTGELFF.

This clone appeared a single time. The gene calls are TRBV25-1 and TRBJ2-5; either TRBD1 or TRBD2 may fit D (5 bases each). The CDR3 extends over 14 amino acids. Germline lookup yields CDR1 MGHDK and CDR2 SYGVNS. V was shortened by 8 bases and J by 2 bases, with 15 bases between the two germline ends. The CDR3 protein is CASLDRGSQETQYF. The DNA for the CDR3 is TGTGCCAGCCTTGACCGGGGCAGTCAAGAGACCCAGTACTTC. Full variable domain (remainder filled in from reference TRBV25-1 and TRBJ2-5): EADIYQTPRYLVIGTGKKITLECSQTMGHDKMYWYQQDPGMELHLIHYSYGVNSTEKGDLSSESTVSRIRTEHFPLTLESARPSHTSQYLCASLDRGSQETQYFGPGTRLLVL.

This chain connects TRBV12-5 to TRBJ2-1; 13 bases agree with TRBD2. From germline, CDR1 is LGHNT and CDR2 FRNRAP. J was trimmed by 7 bases and V by 6 bases; bases with no gene match: 6. The CDR3 sequence is 15 residues long. CDR3 in DNA: TGTGCTAGTGGCCGTGGGACTAGCGGGACGAATGAGCAGTTCTTC. Amino acid sequence: CASGRGTSGTNEQFF.

This chain links TRBV7-8 with TRBJ2-7; TRBD2 matches 7 bases. Trimming cost V 1 base and J 2 bases; bases outside gene matches: 8. Germline loops: CDR1 SGHVS, CDR2 FQNEAQ. The CDR3 runs to 16 residues. The DNA for the CDR3 is TGTGCCAGCAGCTTAGAGGCGGGAGTCCCCCCCTACGAGCAGTACTTC. Its protein is CASSLEAGVPPYEQYF.

The count of this clone is one. The chain carries TRBV4-2 and TRBJ2-3; 8 bases are shared with TRBD2. The germline gives CDR1 LGHNA, CDR2 YNFKEQ. This CDR3 has 17 residues. V was pared by 0 bases and J by 8 bases, with 13 bases of the junction left unmatched. This CDR3 reads CASSQDLPSGSGGTQYF. In DNA, the CDR3 is TGTGCCAGCAGCCAAGACTTGCCTAGCGGGTCTGGGGGTACGCAGTATTTT.

V is TRBV28 and J is TRBJ2-2; D possibly matches TRBD1 or TRBD2 (6 bases each). The CDR3 has 20 amino acids. The V gene's germline CDR1 is MDHEN and CDR2 SYDVKM. Deletions cut 7 bases from V and 3 bases from J, with 30 bases between. The CDR3 sequence: CASTQQFPLGGLQYTGELFF. For the CDR3, the DNA is TGTGCCAGCACCCAACAATTCCCCCTCGGGGGCCTTCAGTACACCGGGGAGCTGTTTTTT.

The chain has TRBV6-6 and TRBJ1-2, with a tentative D call TRBD1 (5 bases). Germline V gives CDR1 MNHNY, CDR2 SVGAGI (reference sequence). This CDR3 contains 14 residues. V was trimmed by 11 bases and J by 1 base, leaving 17 bases between them. CDR3 protein: CAHSSGALNYGYTF. The CDR3 DNA sequence: TGTGCCCACTCGTCCGGGGCCCTTAACTATGGCTACACCTTC.

This chain joins TRBV2 and TRBJ2-1; D is unresolved. The CDR3 spans 13 residues. Germline V gene sequence: CDR1 SNHLY, CDR2 FYNNEI. Trimming stripped 5 bases from V and 4 bases from J, with 9 bases between. The CDR3 here is CASSLNRYNEQFF. CDR3 coding DNA: TGTGCCAGCAGTCTAAACAGATACAATGAGCAGTTCTTC. Using reference TRBV2 and TRBJ2-1 for the parts outside the CDR3, the full variable domain is EPEVTQTPSHQVTQMGQEVILRCVPISNHLYFYWYRQILGQKVEFLVSFYNNEISEKSEIFDDQFSVERPDGSNFTLKIRSTKLEDSAMYFCASSLNRYNEQFFGPGTRLTVL.

In nucleotides, the CDR3 is TGTGCCAGCAGCCGAGCGGTGGGCGAAAAACTGTTTTTT. Translated: CASSRAVGEKLFF. The chain uses TRBV7-2 and TRBJ1-4; D not certain. The germline CDR1 and CDR2 sequences are SGHTA and FQGNSA. V was shortened by 5 bases and J by 8 bases, with 12 bases between the two germline ends. CDR3 length: 13 residues.

The chain recombines TRBV9 with TRBJ2-1, with 10 bases fitting TRBD1. Germline assignment: CDR1 SGDLS and CDR2 YYNGEE. V was clipped by 3 bases and J by 8 bases; unmatched bases: 5. The CDR3 is made up of 14 amino acids. CDR3 sequence reads: CASSGQGAADEQFF. CDR3 DNA sequence: TGTGCCAGCAGCGGACAGGGGGCGGCGGATGAGCAGTTCTTC.

This chain connects TRBV18 to TRBJ1-1; tentatively, D is TRBD1 (5 bases). Germline CDR1 reads KGHSH; CDR2 reads LQKENI. This CDR3 spans 13 amino acids. With 0 bases removed from V and 6 bases from J, the gap between germline ends came to 8 bases. The DNA of the CDR3 is TGTGCCAGCTCACCACCTGACAGCCCTGAAGCTTTCTTT. It translates to CASSPPDSPEAFF.

This chain connects TRBV4-3 to TRBJ2-4; no clear D gene. The germline V gene encodes CDR1 LGHNA and CDR2 YSLEER. V was shortened by 3 bases and J by 0 bases, with 12 bases between the two germline ends. This CDR3 contains 16 residues. The CDR3 spells CASSQELNLAKNIQYF. In DNA, the CDR3 is TGCGCCAGCAGCCAGGAACTAAACCTAGCCAAAAACATTCAGTACTTC.